This entry lists 3 T cell receptor beta chains sequenced from one sample in a study of CD8 T cells in Susac syndrome. Random hexamers were used to reverse transcribe about 0.5 to 1 ug of RNA. TCRdb itself ran the immunoSEQ multiplex PCR reads through MiXCR, one entry per CDR3 protein. The table lists roughly 150,000 distinct CDR3 sequences, just under 95% of them singletons. The material sequenced was CD8+ T cells from PBMCs. These receptors all stem from a human donor with multiple sclerosis.

The chain uses TRBV12-3 or TRBV12-4 and TRBJ2-4, with D perhaps given as TRBD1 or TRBD2 (5 bases each). The CDR3 length is 14 residues. V lost 6 bases and J lost 4, with 13 bases in between. The CDR3 protein is CASRTGTSKNIQYF. Here the CDR3 DNA reads TGTGCCAGCAGAACCGGGACCTCGAAAAACATTCAGTACTTC.

The genes are TRBV11-2 and TRBJ1-2, with TRBD1 matching 7 bases. V gave up 1 base and J gave up 11 bases; unmatched junction bases: 7. The CDR3 covers 13 residues. Germline values: CDR1 SGHAT, CDR2 FQNNGV. The CDR3 region has the DNA TGTGCCAGCAGCTTAGGACAGGGAAAGAGATACACCTTC. Amino acid sequence: CASSLGQGKRYTF.

This clonotype was seen just once. The chain is built from TRBV27 and TRBJ1-1; 8 bases match TRBD1. This CDR3 contains 19 residues. Germline loops: CDR1 MNHEY, CDR2 SMNVEV (reference sequence). The ends lost 6 bases at V and 4 bases at J; junction bases unmatched: 22. The chain's CDR3 is CASSEYGQGGLAGVTEAFF. CDR3 sequence (DNA): TGTGCCAGCAGCGAGTACGGACAGGGCGGGTTGGCGGGGGTCACTGAAGCTTTCTTT.